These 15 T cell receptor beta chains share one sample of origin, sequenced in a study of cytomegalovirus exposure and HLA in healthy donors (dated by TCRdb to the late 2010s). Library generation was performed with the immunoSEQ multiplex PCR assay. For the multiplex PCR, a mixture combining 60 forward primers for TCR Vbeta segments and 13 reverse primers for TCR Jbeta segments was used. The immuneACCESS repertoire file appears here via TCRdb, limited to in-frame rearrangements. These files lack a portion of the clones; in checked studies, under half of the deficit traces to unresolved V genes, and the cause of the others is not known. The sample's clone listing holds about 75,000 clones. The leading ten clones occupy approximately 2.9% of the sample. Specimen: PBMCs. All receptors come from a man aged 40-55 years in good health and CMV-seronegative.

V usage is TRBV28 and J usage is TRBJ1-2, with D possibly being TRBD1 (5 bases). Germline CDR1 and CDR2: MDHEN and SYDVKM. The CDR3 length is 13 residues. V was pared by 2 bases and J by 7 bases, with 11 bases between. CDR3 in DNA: TGTGCCAGCAGTTTACAGGGAATGGGTGGCTACACCTTC. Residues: CASSLQGMGGYTF.

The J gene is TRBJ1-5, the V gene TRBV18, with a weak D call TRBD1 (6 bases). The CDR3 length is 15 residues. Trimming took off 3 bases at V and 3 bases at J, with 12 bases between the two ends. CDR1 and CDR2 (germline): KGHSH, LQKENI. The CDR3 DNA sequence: TGTGCCAGCTCACCGCAGGGGAACTACAATCAGCCCCAGCATTTT. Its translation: CASSPQGNYNQPQHF.

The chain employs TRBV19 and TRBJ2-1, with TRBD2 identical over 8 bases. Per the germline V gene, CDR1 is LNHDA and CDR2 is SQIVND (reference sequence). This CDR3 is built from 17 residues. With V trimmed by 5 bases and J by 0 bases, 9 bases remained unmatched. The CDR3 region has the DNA TGTGCCAGTAGTCCCACTAGCGGAGAGGACTCCTACAATGAGCAGTTCTTC. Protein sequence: CASSPTSGEDSYNEQFF.

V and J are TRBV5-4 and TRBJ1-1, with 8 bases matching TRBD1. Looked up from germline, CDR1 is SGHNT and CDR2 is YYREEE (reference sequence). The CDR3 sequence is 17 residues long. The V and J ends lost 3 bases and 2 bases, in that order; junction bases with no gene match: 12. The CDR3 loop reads CASSSQYRGIPNTEAFF. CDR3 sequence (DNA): TGTGCCAGCAGCTCTCAGTACAGGGGGATCCCCAACACTGAAGCTTTCTTT.

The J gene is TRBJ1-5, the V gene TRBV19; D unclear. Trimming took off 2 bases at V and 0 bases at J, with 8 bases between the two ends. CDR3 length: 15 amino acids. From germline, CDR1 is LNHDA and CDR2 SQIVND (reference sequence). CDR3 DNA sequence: TGTGCCAGTAGTATACAGGTATATAGCAATCAGCCCCAGCATTTT. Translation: CASSIQVYSNQPQHF.

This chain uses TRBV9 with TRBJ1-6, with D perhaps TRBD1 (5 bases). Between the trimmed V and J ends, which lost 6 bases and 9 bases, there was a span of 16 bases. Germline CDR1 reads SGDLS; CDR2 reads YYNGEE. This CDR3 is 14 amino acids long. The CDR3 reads CASTVRGEGSPLHF. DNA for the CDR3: TGTGCCAGCACCGTTCGGGGGGAAGGTTCACCCCTCCACTTT.

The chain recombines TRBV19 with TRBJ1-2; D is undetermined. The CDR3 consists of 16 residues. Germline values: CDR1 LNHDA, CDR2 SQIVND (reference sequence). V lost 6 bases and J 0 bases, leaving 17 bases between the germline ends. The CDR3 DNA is TGTGCCAGTAGCCGATCGGGAGGAGAGACTAACTATGGCTACACCTTC. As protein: CASSRSGGETNYGYTF.

In nucleotides, the CDR3 is TGTGCCAGCAGTGCGCGGGGGCTCCGCACCTACGAGCAGTACTTC. It encodes CASSARGLRTYEQYF. The rearrangement links TRBV6-5 to TRBJ2-7; TRBD2 might be the D (7 bases). The V end was cut by 5 bases, the J end by 2 bases, with 16 bases between. Germline V gene data show CDR1 as MNHEY and CDR2 as SVGAGI. The CDR3 spans 15 residues.

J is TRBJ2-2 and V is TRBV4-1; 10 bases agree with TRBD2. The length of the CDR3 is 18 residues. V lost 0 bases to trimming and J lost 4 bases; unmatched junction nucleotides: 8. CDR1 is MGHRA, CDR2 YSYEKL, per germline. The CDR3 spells CASSQELPIAGGTGELFF. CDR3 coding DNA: TGCGCCAGCAGCCAAGAGCTCCCTATAGCGGGGGGCACCGGGGAGCTGTTTTTT.

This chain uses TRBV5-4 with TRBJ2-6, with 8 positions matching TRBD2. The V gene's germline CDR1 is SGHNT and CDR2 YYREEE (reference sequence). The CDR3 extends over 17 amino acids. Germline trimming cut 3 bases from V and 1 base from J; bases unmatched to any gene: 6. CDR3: CASSWLAGRSGANVLTF. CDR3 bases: TGTGCCAGCAGCTGGCTAGCGGGTCGATCTGGGGCCAACGTCCTGACTTTC.

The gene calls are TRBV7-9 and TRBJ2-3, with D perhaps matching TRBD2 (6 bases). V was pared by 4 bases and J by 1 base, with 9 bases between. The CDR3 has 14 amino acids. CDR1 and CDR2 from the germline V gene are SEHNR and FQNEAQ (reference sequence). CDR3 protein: CASSWDSRTDTQYF. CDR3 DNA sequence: TGTGCCAGCAGCTGGGACTCTCGCACAGATACGCAGTATTTT.

CDR3: CASSLGTSQAGELFF. The DNA of the CDR3 is TGTGCCAGCAGCTTAGGCACTAGTCAGGCCGGGGAGCTGTTTTTT. The chain recombines TRBV11-3 with TRBJ2-2; D perhaps matches TRBD2 (5 bases). The V and J ends lost 1 base and 6 bases respectively, with 12 bases between them. Germline V gives CDR1 SGHNT, CDR2 YENEEA. This CDR3 is 15 amino acids long.

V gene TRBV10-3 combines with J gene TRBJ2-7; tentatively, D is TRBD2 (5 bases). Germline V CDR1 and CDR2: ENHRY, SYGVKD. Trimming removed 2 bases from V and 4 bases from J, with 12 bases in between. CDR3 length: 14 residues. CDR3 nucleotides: TGTGCCATCAGTGAGGAGGGTGCGGTGTACGAGCAGTACTTC. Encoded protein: CAISEEGAVYEQYF.

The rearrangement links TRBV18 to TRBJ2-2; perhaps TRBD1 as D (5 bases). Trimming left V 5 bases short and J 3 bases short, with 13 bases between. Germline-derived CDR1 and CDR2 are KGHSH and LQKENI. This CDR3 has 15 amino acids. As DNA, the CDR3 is TGTGCCAGCTCAGGAACCGACAGATACACCGGGGAGCTGTTTTTT. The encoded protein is CASSGTDRYTGELFF.

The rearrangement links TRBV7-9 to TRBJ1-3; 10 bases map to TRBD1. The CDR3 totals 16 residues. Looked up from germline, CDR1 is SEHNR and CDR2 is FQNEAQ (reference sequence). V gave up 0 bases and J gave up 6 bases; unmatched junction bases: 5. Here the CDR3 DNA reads TGTGCCAGCAGCTTAGCGACCGGACAGGGGGTAAACACCATATATTTT. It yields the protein CASSLATGQGVNTIYF.